A selection of T cell receptor beta chains follows, all from one sample in a study of T cells in Graves' hyperthyroidism and ophthalmopathy. One entry per CDR3 protein, called by TCRdb with MiXCR from the multiplex PCR reads. The sample gives about 660,000 distinct CDR3 sequences, 45% of which show up once; approximately 6.8% is in the top ten. The source material was peripheral blood or thyroid tissue (not recorded which). The receptors shown here come from an adult man with Graves' disease, either hyperthyroidism or ophthalmopathy (not recorded which). CDR3s include the opening cysteine and the closing phenylalanine or tryptophan. D genes are given only for firm matches. Only some rows state a clone size, as once, few, many or a class for expanded clones.

j_call v_call clone_size d_call cdr3_aa cdr3_nt
TRBJ2-5 TRBV10-3 - - CAISGADQETQYF TGTGCCATCAGTGGGGCAGATCAAGAGACCCAGTACTTC
TRBJ2-7 TRBV10-3 many TRBD2 CAISQTSGAGEQYF TGTGCCATCAGTCAGACTAGCGGGGCGGGCGAGCAGTACTTC
TRBJ1-6 TRBV13 - - CASSYGTHNSLLHF TGTGCCAGCAGCTACGGGACCCATAATTCACTCCTCCACTTT
TRBJ1-4 TRBV29-1 - - CSVAGREKLFF TGCAGCGTTGCAGGGCGTGAAAAACTGTTTTTT
TRBJ2-7 TRBV7-9 - TRBD1 CASSIALTGQGNYEQYF TGTGCCAGTAGTATAGCTCTCACGGGACAGGGGAACTACGAGCAGTACTTC
TRBJ1-1 TRBV24-1 - - CASDSVGGGTEAFF TGTGCCAGCGATTCCGTTGGAGGGGGCACTGAAGCTTTCTTT
TRBJ2-7 TRBV10-3 - TRBD1 CAISPGGEQYEQYF TGTGCCATCAGTCCAGGGGGCGAGCAGTACGAGCAGTACTTC
TRBJ1-5 TRBV7-9 - - CASSLAPERTAFNQPQHF TGTGCCAGCAGCTTAGCCCCCGAACGAACCGCGTTTAATCAGCCCCAGCATTTT
TRBJ1-2 TRBV29-1 - - CSAMDSVYGYTF TGCAGCGCCATGGACAGCGTCTATGGCTACACCTTC
TRBJ2-6 TRBV29-1 - - CSASSATESGANVLTF TGCAGCGCCAGCAGCGCGACAGAGTCTGGGGCCAACGTCCTGACTTTC
TRBJ1-4 TRBV20-1 - - CSASGGVGTNEKLFF TGCAGTGCTAGTGGGGGGGTGGGGACTAATGAAAAACTGTTTTTT
TRBJ2-2 TRBV10-3 - - CATGSGELFF TGTGCCACCGGCTCTGGGGAGCTGTTTTTT
TRBJ1-4 TRBV29-1 once - CSVARPNEKLFF TGCAGCGTTGCACGTCCTAATGAAAAACTGTTTTTT
TRBJ1-3 TRBV10-1 many - CASSGEPNSGNTIYF TGCGCCAGCAGTGGGGAGCCAAACTCTGGAAACACCATATATTTT
TRBJ1-2 TRBV25-1 - TRBD1 CASSLLSRGPGDGYTF TGTGCCAGCAGCTTATTGTCCAGGGGGCCTGGAGATGGCTACACCTTC
TRBJ1-1 TRBV2 many - CASSRRQEGTEAFF TGTGCCAGCAGTCGGAGACAGGAGGGGACTGAAGCTTTCTTT
TRBJ1-1 TRBV7-2 - - CASSFLGGEGTEAFF TGTGCCAGCAGCTTTTTGGGGGGCGAGGGCACTGAAGCTTTCTTT
TRBJ1-5 TRBV2 - TRBD1 CAGRTGEESGVQPQHF TGTGCCGGGCGGACAGGGGAAGAGTCTGGCGTGCAGCCCCAGCATTTT
TRBJ1-1 TRBV19 - - CASGADFRVLNTEAFF TGTGCCAGTGGCGCCGATTTCAGGGTACTGAACACTGAAGCTTTCTTT
TRBJ1-4 TRBV12-3/TRBV12-4 once TRBD1 CASRQGWGDEKLFF TGTGCCAGTCGACAGGGATGGGGAGATGAAAAACTGTTTTTT